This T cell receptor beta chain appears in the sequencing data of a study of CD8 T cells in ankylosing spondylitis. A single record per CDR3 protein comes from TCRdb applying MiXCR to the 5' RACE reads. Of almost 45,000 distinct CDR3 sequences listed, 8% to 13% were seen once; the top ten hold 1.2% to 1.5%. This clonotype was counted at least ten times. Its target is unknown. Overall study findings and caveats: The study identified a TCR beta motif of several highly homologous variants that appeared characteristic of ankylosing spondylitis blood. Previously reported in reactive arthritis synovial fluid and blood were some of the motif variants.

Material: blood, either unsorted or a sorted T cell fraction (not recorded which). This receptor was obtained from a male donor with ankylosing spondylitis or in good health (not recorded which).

The CDR3 region is CSVEGREKLFF. In DNA form, the CDR3 reads TGCAGCGTTGAGGGTCGGGAAAAACTGTTTTTT. V and J are TRBV29-1 and TRBJ1-4, with unresolved D. Germline V gene lookup returns CDR1 SQVTM and CDR2 ANQGSEA. The germline V and J ends were trimmed by 3 bases and 8 bases, with 7 bases remaining between them. This CDR3 comprises 11 residues.